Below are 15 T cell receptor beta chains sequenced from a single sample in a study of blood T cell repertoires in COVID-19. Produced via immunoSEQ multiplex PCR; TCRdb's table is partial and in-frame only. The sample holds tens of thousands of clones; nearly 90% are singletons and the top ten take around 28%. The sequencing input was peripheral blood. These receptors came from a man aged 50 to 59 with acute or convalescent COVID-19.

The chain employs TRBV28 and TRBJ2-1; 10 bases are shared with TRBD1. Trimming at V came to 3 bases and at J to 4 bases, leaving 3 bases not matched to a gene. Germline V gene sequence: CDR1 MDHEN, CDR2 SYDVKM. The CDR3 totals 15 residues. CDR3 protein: CASSLGTGVYNEQFF. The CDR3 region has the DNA TGTGCCAGCAGTTTGGGGACAGGGGTTTACAATGAGCAGTTCTTC. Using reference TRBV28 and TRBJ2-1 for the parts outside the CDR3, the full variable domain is DVKVTQSSRYLVKRTGEKVFLECVQDMDHENMFWYRQDPGLGLRLIYFSYDVKMKEKGDIPEGYSVSREKKERFSLILESASTNQTSMYLCASSLGTGVYNEQFFGPGTRLTVL.

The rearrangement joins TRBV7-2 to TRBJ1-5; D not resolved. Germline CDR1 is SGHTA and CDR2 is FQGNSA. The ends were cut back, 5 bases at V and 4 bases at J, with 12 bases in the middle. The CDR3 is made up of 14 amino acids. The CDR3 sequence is CASSLAGINQPQHF. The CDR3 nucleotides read TGTGCCAGCAGCCTGGCGGGGATTAATCAGCCCCAGCATTTT.

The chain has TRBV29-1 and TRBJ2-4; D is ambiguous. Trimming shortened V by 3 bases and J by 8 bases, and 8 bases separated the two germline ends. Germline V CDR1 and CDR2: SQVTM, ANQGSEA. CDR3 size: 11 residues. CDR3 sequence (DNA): TGCAGCGTTGAGTGGCAGGACATTCAGTACTTC. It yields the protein CSVEWQDIQYF.

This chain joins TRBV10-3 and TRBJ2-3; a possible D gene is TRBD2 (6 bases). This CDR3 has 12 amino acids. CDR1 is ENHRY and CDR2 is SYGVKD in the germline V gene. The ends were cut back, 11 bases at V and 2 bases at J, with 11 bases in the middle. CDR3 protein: CAAGRNTDTQYF. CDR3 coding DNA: TGTGCCGCGGGGAGAAACACAGATACGCAGTATTTT.

CDR3 nucleotides: TGTGCTAGTGGTCCCTCCTCAGGGACCCAGTACTTC. This sequence encodes CASGPSSGTQYF. This sequence joins TRBV12-5 and TRBJ2-5; no definite D call. Germline loops: CDR1 LGHNT, CDR2 FRNRAP. V gave up 5 bases and J gave up 7 bases, with 11 bases separating them. The CDR3 totals 12 residues.

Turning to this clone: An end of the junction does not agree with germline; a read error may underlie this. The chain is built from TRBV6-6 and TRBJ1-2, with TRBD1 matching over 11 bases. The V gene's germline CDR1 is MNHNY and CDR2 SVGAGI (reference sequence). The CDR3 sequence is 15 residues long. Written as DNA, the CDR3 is TGTGCCAGCAGTAACTCCCCGGGACAGGGGGTTGGCTACACCTTC. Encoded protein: CASSNSPGQGVGYTF.

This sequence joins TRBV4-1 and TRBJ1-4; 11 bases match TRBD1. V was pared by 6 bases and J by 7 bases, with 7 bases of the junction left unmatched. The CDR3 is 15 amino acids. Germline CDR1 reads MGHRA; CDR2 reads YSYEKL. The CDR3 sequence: CASSPRTGGSEKLFF. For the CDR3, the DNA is TGCGCCAGCAGTCCAAGGACAGGGGGCTCTGAAAAACTGTTTTTT.

CDR3 protein: CAISGDTSNQPQHF. The DNA for the CDR3 is TGTGCCATCAGTGGAGACACGAGCAATCAGCCCCAGCATTTT. The chain carries TRBV10-3 and TRBJ1-5, with D hard to call. Germline V gene sequence: CDR1 ENHRY, CDR2 SYGVKD. Trimming pared 4 bases from V and 1 base from J, leaving 8 bases between. The CDR3 is made up of 14 amino acids.

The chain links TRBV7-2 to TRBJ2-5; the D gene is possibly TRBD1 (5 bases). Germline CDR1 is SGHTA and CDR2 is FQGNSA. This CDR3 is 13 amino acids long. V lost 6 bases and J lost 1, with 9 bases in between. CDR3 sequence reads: CASRGAGQETQYF. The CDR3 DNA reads TGTGCCAGCAGAGGGGCAGGCCAAGAGACCCAGTACTTC.

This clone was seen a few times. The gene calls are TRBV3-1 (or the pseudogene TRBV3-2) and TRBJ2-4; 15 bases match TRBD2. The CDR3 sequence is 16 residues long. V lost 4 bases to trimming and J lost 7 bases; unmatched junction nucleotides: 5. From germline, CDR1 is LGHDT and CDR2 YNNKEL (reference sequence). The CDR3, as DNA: TGTGCCAGCAGCCCGGGACTAGCGGGGGGTGCGAACATTCAGTACTTC. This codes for CASSPGLAGGANIQYF.

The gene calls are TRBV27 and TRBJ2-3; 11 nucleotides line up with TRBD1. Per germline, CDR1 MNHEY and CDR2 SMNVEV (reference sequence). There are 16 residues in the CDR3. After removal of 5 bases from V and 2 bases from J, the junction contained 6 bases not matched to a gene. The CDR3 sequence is CASSPWDRGDTDTQYF. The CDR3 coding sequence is TGTGCCAGCAGTCCTTGGGACAGGGGGGACACAGATACGCAGTATTTT.

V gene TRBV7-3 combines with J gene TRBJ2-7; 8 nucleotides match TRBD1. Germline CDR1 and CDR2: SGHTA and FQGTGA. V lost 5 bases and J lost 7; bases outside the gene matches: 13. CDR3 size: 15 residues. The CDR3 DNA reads TGTGCCAGCAGCCCCGAGGGAACCAGGGGGCAGGAGCAGTACTTC. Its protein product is CASSPEGTRGQEQYF.

The chain's CDR3 is CASSETPSSPLHF. CDR3 nucleotide sequence: TGCGCCAGCAGTGAGACACCAAGTTCACCCCTCCACTTT. The chain couples TRBV10-1 to TRBJ1-6, with D hard to call. Trimming cost V 2 bases and J 9 bases, with 8 bases left between them. Looked up from germline, CDR1 is WNHNN and CDR2 is SYGVQD (reference sequence). This CDR3 region has 13 residues.

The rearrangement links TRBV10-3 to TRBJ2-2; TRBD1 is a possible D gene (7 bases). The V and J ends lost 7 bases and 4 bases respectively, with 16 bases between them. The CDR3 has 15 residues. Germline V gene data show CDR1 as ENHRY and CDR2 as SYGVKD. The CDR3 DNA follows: TGTGCCATCAATACCAGGGGGGCGGGCACCGGGGAGCTGTTTTTT. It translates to CAINTRGAGTGELFF.

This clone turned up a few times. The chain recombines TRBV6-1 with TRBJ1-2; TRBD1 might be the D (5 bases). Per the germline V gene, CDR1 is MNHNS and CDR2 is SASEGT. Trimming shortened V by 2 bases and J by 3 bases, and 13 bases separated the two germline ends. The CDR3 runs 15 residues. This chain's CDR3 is CASSESTGLHYGYTF. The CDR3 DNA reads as TGTGCCAGCAGTGAATCTACAGGACTACACTATGGCTACACCTTC.